Following are 30 T cell receptor beta chains from one sample sequenced in a study of blood T cell repertoires in COVID-19. Here immunoSEQ multiplex PCR was the method, and the copy in TCRdb shows in-frame clones only, minus some. The sample has tens of thousands of clones, 86% seen once. The sample comprised peripheral blood. All receptors come from a man aged 50-60 years with active COVID-19.

The V gene is TRBV7-9, the J gene TRBJ2-1; 8 nucleotides agree with TRBD2. J lost 6 bases, V lost 2 bases, and 6 bases had no gene match. CDR3 size: 15 residues. The germline CDR1 and CDR2 sequences are SEHNR and FQNEAQ (reference sequence). The CDR3 sequence is CASSLQGLVGNEQFF. Written as DNA, the CDR3 is TGTGCCAGCAGCTTACAGGGACTAGTAGGCAATGAGCAGTTCTTC.

The chain carries TRBV27 and TRBJ2-3; TRBD2 agrees at 8 bases. Per the germline V gene, CDR1 is MNHEY and CDR2 is SMNVEV (reference sequence). The ends lost 5 bases at V and 0 bases at J; junction bases unmatched: 4. CDR3 length equals 15 residues. The CDR3 region has the DNA TGTGCCAGCAGTCTCCGGGGGGGAAGCACAGATACGCAGTATTTT. This sequence encodes CASSLRGGSTDTQYF.

CDR3 loop: CASSPQGGGGIDTQYF. The CDR3 nucleotides are TGTGCCAGCAGCCCACAAGGGGGGGGCGGGATAGATACGCAGTATTTT. V usage is TRBV7-8 and J usage is TRBJ2-3, with a weak D call TRBD2 (7 bases). The CDR3 loop spans 16 amino acids. Germline CDR1 reads SGHVS; CDR2 reads FQNEAQ. Between the trimmed V and J ends, which lost 5 bases and 5 bases, there was a span of 20 bases.

This chain uses TRBV20-1 with TRBJ1-4, with D tentatively TRBD1 (5 bases). Germline V gene lookup returns CDR1 DFQATT and CDR2 SNEGSKA (reference sequence). This CDR3 has 13 residues. The V end was cut by 3 bases, the J end by 7 bases, with 12 bases between. The CDR3 bases are TGCAGTGCTAGTTTGGGGCCTCGTGAAAAACTGTTTTTT. It codes for CSASLGPREKLFF.

The chain joins TRBV12-3 or TRBV12-4 to TRBJ2-7; TRBD2 might be the D (6 bases). V was clipped by 7 bases and J by 3 bases, with 13 bases between them. The CDR3 length is 13 residues. The CDR3 is CASTRGTHYEQYF. DNA for the CDR3: TGTGCCAGCACTCGGGGGACCCACTACGAGCAGTACTTC.

The chain combines TRBV19 with TRBJ1-1; D may be TRBD1 (6 bases). Looked up from germline, CDR1 is LNHDA and CDR2 is SQIVND (reference sequence). V lost 7 bases to trimming and J lost 1 base, with 13 bases between them. This CDR3 contains 14 residues. The CDR3 sequence: CASKATQGNTEAFF. DNA for the CDR3: TGTGCCAGTAAGGCCACACAGGGGAACACTGAAGCTTTCTTT.

The chain recombines TRBV28 with TRBJ2-7, with 9 bases that match TRBD2. Germline CDR1 MDHEN, CDR2 SYDVKM. CDR3 length: 14 residues. J was trimmed by 7 bases and V by 5 bases; bases with no gene match: 9. In nucleotides, the CDR3 is TGTGCCAGCAGTGACCCTAGCGGGATGGAAGAGCAGTACTTC. This codes for CASSDPSGMEEQYF.

In regard to this clone: One end of the junction does not line up with germline, which may come from a read error. The J gene is TRBJ2-3, the V gene TRBV7-7; TRBD1 matches at 8 bases. In germline, CDR1 is SSHAT, CDR2 FNYEAQ (reference sequence). The CDR3 loop spans 14 amino acids. CDR3 region: CASSQTGGTDTQYF. CDR3 coding DNA: TGTGCTAGCAGCCAGACAGGGGGCACAGATACGCAGTATTTT.

This chain links TRBV4-1 with TRBJ1-2, with 11 bases matching TRBD1. This CDR3 has 17 residues. The germline gives CDR1 MGHRA, CDR2 YSYEKL. V was clipped by 1 base and J by 7 bases; unmatched bases: 11. In DNA, the CDR3 is TGCGCCAGCAGCCAAGGACTAAGTTGGACAGGGGGCAGTGGCTACACCTTC. Its translation: CASSQGLSWTGGSGYTF.

As DNA, the CDR3 is TGTGCCAGCAGCTTCGCGGCGGGCGAGACCCAGTACTTC. Amino acid sequence: CASSFAAGETQYF. The chain combines TRBV9 with TRBJ2-5, with a possible D match to TRBD2 (5 bases). V shed 4 bases and J shed 5 bases, with 12 bases lying between them. The CDR3 is 13 residues long. Germline V CDR1 and CDR2: SGDLS, YYNGEE.

The chain has TRBV7-8 and TRBJ2-1; 11 bases agree with TRBD2. V lost 5 bases and J lost 8; bases outside the gene matches: 11. Germline loops: CDR1 SGHVS, CDR2 FQNEAQ. This CDR3 comprises 16 residues. DNA for the CDR3: TGTGCCAGCAGCATCCTATCTAGCGGGGGGAGGGATGAGCAGTTCTTC. Translating it yields CASSILSSGGRDEQFF.

J is TRBJ1-1 and V is TRBV18, with 8 bases fitting TRBD1. With 1 base clipped from V and 0 bases from J, the junction kept 4 bases outside the gene matches. This CDR3 spans 16 amino acids. The germline gives CDR1 KGHSH, CDR2 LQKENI. CDR3 in DNA: TGTGCCAGCTCACCACTCCTACAGGGGGTGAACACTGAAGCTTTCTTT. Its protein is CASSPLLQGVNTEAFF. The full variable domain, in which reference TRBV18 and TRBJ1-1 provide the parts outside the CDR3, is NAGVMQNPRHLVRRRGQEARLRCSPMKGHSHVYWYRQLPEEGLKFMVYLQKENIIDESGMPKERFSAEFPKEGPSILRIQQVVRGDSAAYFCASSPLLQGVNTEAFFGQGTRLTVV.

The chain carries TRBV19 and TRBJ1-4, with 10 nucleotides matching TRBD1. Germline V gene data show CDR1 as LNHDA and CDR2 as SQIVND (reference sequence). The CDR3 is 16 residues long. The trim removed 6 bases at V and 7 bases at J, leaving 11 bases unmatched. Written as DNA, the CDR3 is TGTGCCAGTAGCCTCCGGGACAGGGGCGGGATTGAAAAACTGTTTTTT. It yields the protein CASSLRDRGGIEKLFF. The whole variable domain, filled in from reference TRBV19 and TRBJ1-4, reads DGGITQSPKYLFRKEGQNVTLSCEQNLNHDAMYWYRQDPGQGLRLIYYSQIVNDFQKGDIAEGYSVSREKKESFPLTVTSAQKNPTAFYLCASSLRDRGGIEKLFFGSGTQLSVL.

V usage is TRBV27 and J usage is TRBJ2-5, with 8 bases fitting TRBD1. The germline V gene has CDR1 MNHEY and CDR2 SMNVEV (reference sequence). V shed 3 bases, J shed 3 bases, and the junction held 9 bases outside the gene matches. This CDR3 is 16 amino acids long. CDR3 nucleotides: TGTGCCAGCAGTTTTAGAGGGGACAGGCTGAAAGAGACCCAGTACTTC. Encoded protein: CASSFRGDRLKETQYF.

The CDR3 spells CASSSDRESGYTF. Here the CDR3 DNA reads TGTGCCAGCAGCTCGGACAGGGAGAGTGGCTACACCTTC. V usage is TRBV7-2 and J usage is TRBJ1-2; 8 bases match TRBD1. This CDR3 spans 13 amino acids. With 4 bases clipped from V and 7 bases from J, the junction kept 5 bases outside the gene matches. Germline V gene data show CDR1 as SGHTA and CDR2 as FQGNSA.

This rearrangement joins TRBV6-5 to TRBJ2-1, with 8 bases fitting TRBD2. Per the germline V gene, CDR1 is MNHEY and CDR2 is SVGAGI. CDR3 length equals 12 residues. With V trimmed by 6 bases and J by 7 bases, 2 bases remained unmatched. CDR3 DNA: TGTGCCAGCAGAAGACTAGCGAATGAGCAGTTCTTC. Its protein product is CASRRLANEQFF.

The chain is built from TRBV27 and TRBJ2-1, with 14 nucleotides matching TRBD2. This CDR3 has 16 residues. J gave up 6 bases and V 3 bases, and 4 bases lay outside the gene matches. Germline CDR1 and CDR2: MNHEY and SMNVEV (reference sequence). The CDR3 spells CASSFQTSGRGNEQFF. CDR3 DNA sequence: TGTGCCAGCAGTTTTCAGACTAGCGGGAGGGGCAATGAGCAGTTCTTC.

Regarding this clone: The same CDR3 arises from other DNA sequences in this sample as well. This chain links TRBV6-5 with TRBJ2-2, with D possibly matching TRBD2 (5 bases). The V gene lost 2 bases and the J gene lost 5 bases, with 12 bases spanning the gap. CDR1 and CDR2 from the germline V gene are MNHEY and SVGAGI. This CDR3 comprises 15 residues. CDR3 sequence reads: CASSYEGVWTGELFF. The CDR3 DNA reads as TGTGCCAGCAGTTACGAGGGTGTGTGGACCGGGGAGCTGTTTTTT.

V is TRBV4-1 and J is TRBJ1-4, with 8 nucleotides matching TRBD1. Germline V gene data show CDR1 as MGHRA and CDR2 as YSYEKL. The CDR3 extends over 15 amino acids. Losses at the gene ends were 5 bases for V and 6 bases for J; bases not matched to a gene: 8. The CDR3 loop is CASSKGQGRDEKLFF. For the CDR3, the DNA is TGCGCCAGCAGCAAAGGACAGGGAAGAGATGAAAAACTGTTTTTT.

This clone was picked up a small number of times. This chain uses TRBV6-2 or TRBV6-3 with TRBJ2-2; no reliable D call. The CDR3 totals 16 residues. The germline V and J ends were trimmed by 5 bases and 4 bases, with 17 bases remaining between them. The V gene's germline CDR1 is MNHEY and CDR2 SVGEGT. The chain's CDR3 is CASSQVRFRSTGELFF. CDR3 in DNA: TGTGCCAGCAGTCAAGTGCGTTTCCGAAGCACCGGGGAGCTGTTTTTT.

This CDR3 reads CVRSLLRGNEQFF. CDR3 nucleotide sequence: TGTGTCAGAAGCTTACTAAGGGGGAATGAGCAGTTCTTC. The gene calls are TRBV7-5 and TRBJ2-1; TRBD1 is taken as the D call from the table, unchecked against the DNA. TRBV7-5 is a documented pseudogene. This CDR3 has 13 amino acids.

The chain couples TRBV25-1 to TRBJ1-4, with 7 bases matching TRBD1. Germline lookup yields CDR1 MGHDK and CDR2 SYGVNS. V dropped 5 bases and J dropped 4; count of bases not matched to a gene: 4. The CDR3 contains 14 residues. This chain's CDR3 is CASSPPGGNEKLFF. CDR3 nucleotides: TGTGCCAGCAGTCCCCCAGGGGGTAATGAAAAACTGTTTTTT.

This chain joins TRBV4-1 and TRBJ2-1, with 11 nucleotides matching TRBD2. Losses at the gene ends were 4 bases for V and 0 bases for J; bases not matched to a gene: 5. The germline V gene has CDR1 MGHRA and CDR2 YSYEKL. The CDR3 covers 17 residues. The CDR3 region has the DNA TGCGCCAGCAGCCCCCCTAGCGGGGGGAGCTCCTACAATGAGCAGTTCTTC. Protein product: CASSPPSGGSSYNEQFF.

J is TRBJ2-2 and V is TRBV7-9; 8 positions agree with TRBD2. This CDR3 comprises 15 residues. The germline gives CDR1 SEHNR, CDR2 FQNEAQ (reference sequence). The V and J ends lost 5 bases and 5 bases, in that order; junction bases with no gene match: 7. The CDR3 DNA is TGTGCCAGCAGCCTCACGGGACTAGGGACCGGGGAGCTGTTTTTT. As protein: CASSLTGLGTGELFF.

The J gene is TRBJ2-7, the V gene TRBV7-9; 11 bases match TRBD1. Losses at the gene ends were 11 bases for V and 0 bases for J; bases not matched to a gene: 9. The CDR3 contains 15 residues. Germline V gene sequence: CDR1 SEHNR, CDR2 FQNEAQ (reference sequence). DNA of the CDR3: TGTGCCGGGGCGGGACAGGGGGAGAGCTCCTACGAGCAGTACTTC. Protein sequence: CAGAGQGESSYEQYF.

The rearrangement joins TRBV18 to TRBJ2-2, with 7 bases matching TRBD1. J lost 2 bases, V lost 3 bases, and 3 bases had no gene match. The CDR3 runs to 15 residues. Germline CDR1 reads KGHSH; CDR2 reads LQKENI. The CDR3 DNA is TGTGCCAGCTCACCCACAGGGGATAACACCGGGGAGCTGTTTTTT. Translating gives CASSPTGDNTGELFF.

This clone was counted a few times. The chain employs TRBV2 and TRBJ2-5, with 7 bases aligning to TRBD2. The V gene end was trimmed by 8 bases and the J gene end by 4 bases; junction bases not matched to a gene: 4. This CDR3 is 12 amino acids long. Germline V gene sequence: CDR1 SNHLY, CDR2 FYNNEI. The CDR3 sequence: CASGGEGETQYF. Written as DNA, the CDR3 is TGTGCCAGCGGAGGGGAGGGAGAGACCCAGTACTTC. Using reference TRBV2 and TRBJ2-5 for the parts outside the CDR3, the full variable domain is EPEVTQTPSHQVTQMGQEVILRCVPISNHLYFYWYRQILGQKVEFLVSFYNNEISEKSEIFDDQFSVERPDGSNFTLKIRSTKLEDSAMYFCASGGEGETQYFGPGTRLLVL.

V gene TRBV6-6 combines with J gene TRBJ2-3, with D tentatively TRBD1 (5 bases). CDR1 is MNHNY and CDR2 is SVGAGI in the germline V gene (reference sequence). The CDR3 has 15 residues. Trimming cost V 2 bases and J 2 bases, with 11 bases left between them. The CDR3 DNA reads as TGTGCCAGCAGTTACGTTAGGGGTATCACAGATACGCAGTATTTT. This codes for CASSYVRGITDTQYF.

V usage is TRBV5-1 and J usage is TRBJ2-1; TRBD1 matches 9 bases. This CDR3 is 15 amino acids long. Germline V gene lookup returns CDR1 SGHRS and CDR2 YFSETQ. The junction had 6 bases not matched to a gene; V was cut back by 0 bases and J by 8 bases. The CDR3 sequence: CASSLGGTGLHEQFF. The CDR3 region has the DNA TGCGCCAGCAGCTTGGGGGGGACAGGGTTGCATGAGCAGTTCTTC.

The CDR3 spells CASSHDTASYEQYF. CDR3 DNA: TGTGCCAGCAGCCATGACACTGCATCCTACGAGCAGTACTTC. The chain has TRBV7-9 and TRBJ2-7, with D hard to call. Per germline, CDR1 SEHNR and CDR2 FQNEAQ (reference sequence). Trimming cost V 5 bases and J 1 base, with 12 bases left between them. The length of the CDR3 is 14 residues. Looking up the rest from reference TRBV7-9 and TRBJ2-7 gives the full variable domain: DTGVSQNPRHKITKRGQNVTFRCDPISEHNRLYWYRQTLGQGPEFLTYFQNEAQLEKSRLLSDRFSAERPKGSFSTLEIQRTEQGDSAMYLCASSHDTASYEQYFGPGTRLTVT.